A single sample gave rise to the 8 T cell receptor beta chains below, sequenced in a study of CD8 T cells in ankylosing spondylitis. Findings and limits, study-wide: What seemed typical of ankylosing spondylitis blood was a TCR beta motif built from eight highly homologous variants.

Their antigens are not known. TCRdb re-analysed the 5' RACE reads in MiXCR, keeping a single row per CDR3 protein. The sample carries approximately 540,000 distinct CDR3 sequences, roughly 13% recorded once. Sequences were obtained from blood, either unsorted or a sorted T cell fraction (not recorded which). The origin of the receptors is a male donor with ankylosing spondylitis.

This clonotype was detected only a few times. The chain employs TRBV3-1 and TRBJ2-2; 7 positions agree with TRBD1. Germline V gene sequence: CDR1 LGHDT, CDR2 YNNKEL (reference sequence). The CDR3 sequence is 17 residues long. V lost 3 bases, J lost 3 bases, and 10 bases stayed unmatched. CDR3 region: CASSQKTGSLHTGELFF. The DNA for the CDR3 is TGTGCCAGCAGCCAGAAGACAGGGAGCCTTCACACCGGGGAGCTGTTTTTT.

The chain couples TRBV2 to TRBJ2-2, with 9 bases fitting TRBD1. With V trimmed by 7 bases and J by 2 bases, 5 bases remained unmatched. The CDR3 contains 15 residues. The V gene's germline CDR1 is SNHLY and CDR2 FYNNEI. The CDR3 coding sequence is TGTGCCAGCAATACACAGGGGGCTAACACCGGGGAGCTGTTTTTT. This sequence encodes CASNTQGANTGELFF.

This clonotype occurred a few times. The rearrangement uses TRBV29-1 and TRBJ2-7; 9 nucleotides align to TRBD1. Germline CDR1 SQVTM, CDR2 ANQGSEA. The CDR3 totals 14 residues. V gave up 4 bases and J gave up 3 bases; unmatched junction bases: 7. The CDR3 coding sequence is TGCAGCGTTGGAGGCCGGGACAGGGTCTACGAGCAGTACTTC. It codes for CSVGGRDRVYEQYF.

The rearrangement links TRBV11-2 to TRBJ2-1; no clear D. Germline lookup yields CDR1 SGHAT and CDR2 FQNNGV. The CDR3 spans 13 residues. V lost 0 bases to trimming and J lost 9 bases, with 9 bases between them. This CDR3 reads CASSLDPGSEQFF. The CDR3 bases are TGTGCCAGCAGCTTAGATCCTGGGTCTGAGCAGTTCTTC. Drawing the rest from reference TRBV11-2 and TRBJ2-1, the complete variable domain is EAGVAQSPRYKIIEKRQSVAFWCNPISGHATLYWYQQILGQGPKLLIQFQNNGVVDDSQLPKDRFSAERLKGVDSTLKIQPAKLEDSAVYLCASSLDPGSEQFFGPGTRLTVL.

The V gene is TRBV15, the J gene TRBJ2-1, with 9 nucleotides matching TRBD1. The CDR3 consists of 16 residues. V shed 0 bases and J 6 bases; nucleotides not matched to a gene: 6. Germline V gene sequence: CDR1 LNHNV, CDR2 YYDKDF (reference sequence). This CDR3 reads CATSRDWDRDGNEQFF. The CDR3 bases are TGTGCCACCAGCAGAGATTGGGACAGGGATGGCAATGAGCAGTTCTTC.

This clonotype has more than one count but fewer than ten. V is TRBV6-1 and J is TRBJ2-3; D is unclear. V lost 6 bases, J lost 1 base, and 11 bases lay in between. The V gene's germline CDR1 is MNHNS and CDR2 SASEGT. The CDR3 is 14 amino acids. The CDR3 nucleotides read TGTGCCAGCAGGCAAACGTCTGGCACAGATACGCAGTATTTT. Translation: CASRQTSGTDTQYF.

This clonotype was detected only a few times. The rearrangement joins TRBV5-1 to TRBJ2-1; TRBD2 matches 13 bases. The V gene's germline CDR1 is SGHRS and CDR2 YFSETQ. The V segment lost 2 bases and the J segment 0 bases; nucleotides outside the gene matches: 5. The CDR3 has 18 amino acids. CDR3 loop: CASSFRLAGGTSYNEQFF. The DNA for the CDR3 is TGCGCCAGCAGCTTCCGACTAGCGGGAGGTACCTCCTACAATGAGCAGTTCTTC.

This clonotype was found a few times. V gene TRBV6-1 combines with J gene TRBJ2-1, with 11 bases lining up with TRBD2. CDR1 and CDR2 from the germline V gene are MNHNS and SASEGT. The CDR3 is made up of 16 amino acids. J gave up 4 bases and V 4 bases, and 6 bases lay outside the gene matches. CDR3 coding DNA: TGTGCCAGCAGTGTTAGCGGGAGGGGGACTTACAATGAGCAGTTCTTC. Translation gives CASSVSGRGTYNEQFF.